The clone carrying this T cell receptor (beta chain) was counted only a few times. Its antigen is as yet unknown. This CDR3 is 13 amino acids long. Trimming took off 3 bases at V and 5 bases at J, with 10 bases between the two ends. Germline V gene lookup returns CDR1 MDHEN and CDR2 SYDVKM. The sample is drawn from a study of blood T cells in healthy people across ages. General observations from the study: In older individuals, TCR beta diversity per million T cells was lower, falling roughly linearly with age.

A J-beta primer mix and a sample-barcoded 5' primer were used in a second PCR of roughly 7 to 12 cycles. A single record per CDR3 protein comes from TCRdb applying MiXCR to the 5' RACE reads. This table has 2 million or so distinct CDR3 sequences, around half appearing once. Sequences were obtained from blood. This TCR was recovered from a woman aged 40 to 50 in good health. The rearrangement joins TRBV28 to TRBJ2-5; D is tentatively TRBD1 or TRBD2 (6 bases each). The CDR3 DNA reads as TGTGCCAGCAGTTTCTACGGGGGCGAGACCCAGTACTTC. Amino acid sequence: CASSFYGGETQYF.